These 22 T cell receptor beta chains share one sample of origin, sequenced in a study of T-cell reconstitution after alpha-beta-depleted transplantation in children. This sample's TCRbeta library carried unique molecular identifier barcodes. TCRdb fed the PCR reads into MiXCR, producing one record per CDR3 protein. In the table there are some 830,000 distinct CDR3 sequences, roughly 15% of which are singletons. The source material was PBMCs, mostly from graft donor cells, sampled 360 days after TCRalphabeta/CD19-depleted stem cell transplant. All receptors derive from a male patient younger than 18 who had a stem cell transplant for acute lymphoblastic leukemia, so the T cells may come from the graft donor.

This clonotype was picked up a small number of times. The V and J genes are TRBV5-1 and TRBJ2-7; weak D call: TRBD1 (5 bases). The V gene's germline CDR1 is SGHRS and CDR2 YFSETQ. V was clipped by 1 base and J by 4 bases, with 18 bases between them. CDR3 length: 16 amino acids. For the CDR3, the DNA is TGCGCCAGCAGCTTGAAGAGGCAGGGCGGTTGGTACGAGCAGTACTTC. Its translation: CASSLKRQGGWYEQYF. Looking up the rest from reference TRBV5-1 and TRBJ2-7 gives the full variable domain: KAGVTQTPRYLIKTRGQQVTLSCSPISGHRSVSWYQQTPGQGLQFLFEYFSETQRNKGNFPGRFSGRQFSNSRSEMNVSTLELGDSALYLCASSLKRQGGWYEQYFGPGTRLTVT.

The CDR3 region has the DNA TGTGCCAGCAGTGAAGACCCTGGGGCCAACGTCCTGACTTTC. Translated: CASSEDPGANVLTF. This rearrangement joins TRBV27 to TRBJ2-6, with D hard to call. CDR3 size: 14 residues. V lost 5 bases and J lost 2, with 7 bases in between. CDR1 and CDR2 (germline): MNHEY, SMNVEV (reference sequence).

This clonotype has a count of ten or more. This chain links TRBV18 with TRBJ2-5, with 7 bases fitting TRBD1. Looked up from germline, CDR1 is KGHSH and CDR2 is LQKENI. This CDR3 region has 15 residues. The trim removed 4 bases at V and 2 bases at J, leaving 7 bases unmatched. CDR3 nucleotide sequence: TGTGCCAGCTCACAATTTGGGACAGTTCAAGAGACCCAGTACTTC. Protein product: CASSQFGTVQETQYF. Supplemented by reference TRBV18 and TRBJ2-5, the full variable domain reads NAGVMQNPRHLVRRRGQEARLRCSPMKGHSHVYWYRQLPEEGLKFMVYLQKENIIDESGMPKERFSAEFPKEGPSILRIQQVVRGDSAAYFCASSQFGTVQETQYFGPGTRLLVL.

This clonotype has at least ten counts. The chain couples TRBV28 to TRBJ2-3; 12 bases align to TRBD1. Trimming took 5 bases from V and 4 from J; bases not matched to a gene: 4. CDR1 and CDR2 (germline): MDHEN, SYDVKM. The length of the CDR3 is 15 residues. The CDR3 DNA reads TGTGCCAGCAGTACCGGGACAGGGGGCCCAGATACGCAGTATTTT. It yields the protein CASSTGTGGPDTQYF.

The chain is built from TRBV7-3 and TRBJ2-3; 8 bases fit TRBD2. Germline-derived CDR1 and CDR2 are SGHTA and FQGTGA. CDR3 length: 16 amino acids. Unmatched junction bases numbered 14, after V lost 5 bases and J lost 7 bases. CDR3 sequence: CASSRMGLGGPYTQYF. The DNA for the CDR3 is TGTGCCAGCAGCCGAATGGGACTAGGGGGACCCTATACGCAGTATTTT.

The chain uses TRBV4-2 and TRBJ1-1; 8 bases match TRBD1. Germline assignment: CDR1 LGHNA and CDR2 YNFKEQ. CDR3 length equals 16 residues. J lost 2 bases, V lost 6 bases, and 11 bases had no gene match. CDR3 bases: TGTGCCAGCAGTCGTCCTACAGGGGGAGGAAACACTGAAGCTTTCTTT. It specifies CASSRPTGGGNTEAFF.

This rearrangement joins TRBV12-3 or TRBV12-4 to TRBJ1-5; D unresolved. V was pared by 1 base and J by 4 bases, with 11 bases between. CDR3 length: 15 residues. This CDR3 is CASSLDGRPNQPQHF. CDR3 sequence (DNA): TGTGCCAGCAGTTTAGATGGCCGACCTAATCAGCCCCAGCATTTT.

The V and J genes are TRBV5-1 and TRBJ2-2; D perhaps matches TRBD1 (5 bases). Trimming left V 1 base short and J 0 bases short, with 7 bases between. The CDR3 contains 15 residues. The germline CDR1 and CDR2 sequences are SGHRS and YFSETQ. The CDR3 region has the DNA TGCGCCAGCAGCTTGAGACAGTCGAACACCGGGGAGCTGTTTTTT. Its protein product is CASSLRQSNTGELFF. The variable domain in full, with the rest retrieved from reference TRBV5-1 and TRBJ2-2, is KAGVTQTPRYLIKTRGQQVTLSCSPISGHRSVSWYQQTPGQGLQFLFEYFSETQRNKGNFPGRFSGRQFSNSRSEMNVSTLELGDSALYLCASSLRQSNTGELFFGEGSRLTVL.

This clonotype was seen a handful of times. The chain links TRBV10-2 to TRBJ2-6; D is undetermined. Trimming left V 5 bases short and J 2 bases short, with 7 bases between. This CDR3 is 14 amino acids long. Per the germline V gene, CDR1 is WSHSY and CDR2 is SAAADI. The DNA of the CDR3 is TGCGCCAGCAGTAATCCCCCTGGGGCCAACGTCCTGACTTTC. Translation: CASSNPPGANVLTF.

This clonotype appeared a few times. V usage is TRBV7-9 and J usage is TRBJ1-3; 9 bases align to TRBD1. The CDR3 contains 16 residues. Per the germline V gene, CDR1 is SEHNR and CDR2 is FQNEAQ (reference sequence). Trimming cost V 5 bases and J 4 bases; bases outside gene matches: 9. The CDR3 DNA follows: TGTGCCAGCAGCACTCCGGACAGGGGAGGCGGAAACACCATATATTTT. It encodes CASSTPDRGGGNTIYF. The full variable domain, in which reference TRBV7-9 and TRBJ1-3 provide the parts outside the CDR3, is DTGVSQNPRHKITKRGQNVTFRCDPISEHNRLYWYRQTLGQGPEFLTYFQNEAQLEKSRLLSDRFSAERPKGSFSTLEIQRTEQGDSAMYLCASSTPDRGGGNTIYFGEGSWLTVV.

The CDR3 region is CASSQVAVAGGPYEQYF. CDR3 DNA sequence: TGCGCCAGCAGCCAAGTCGCTGTAGCGGGAGGGCCGTACGAGCAGTACTTC. V is TRBV4-1 and J is TRBJ2-7; 11 positions match TRBD2. CDR3 length equals 17 residues. With V trimmed by 1 base and J by 4 bases, 9 bases remained unmatched. Germline V gives CDR1 MGHRA, CDR2 YSYEKL.

This clonotype was observed many times. The chain joins TRBV20-1 to TRBJ2-7; 9 bases are a match to TRBD2. Germline V lookup: CDR1 DFQATT, CDR2 SNEGSKA (reference sequence). J was trimmed by 3 bases and V by 4 bases; bases with no gene match: 10. The CDR3 is 15 residues long. CDR3 coding DNA: TGCAGTGCTAACGAAATAGCGGGAGCCCTCTACGAGCAGTACTTC. Translated: CSANEIAGALYEQYF.

Only a few counts were recorded for this clonotype. The chain couples TRBV20-1 to TRBJ2-7; 11 positions agree with TRBD2. After removal of 3 bases from V and 1 base from J, the junction contained 5 bases not matched to a gene. This CDR3 region has 15 residues. Germline V gene lookup returns CDR1 DFQATT and CDR2 SNEGSKA (reference sequence). The CDR3 DNA reads as TGCAGTGCTAGTAATCTAGCGGGAGGATCCTACGAGCAGTACTTC. Residues: CSASNLAGGSYEQYF.

The chain employs TRBV7-2 and TRBJ2-2, with 7 bases matching TRBD1. Germline CDR1 and CDR2: SGHTA and FQGNSA. The CDR3 covers 15 residues. With 3 bases clipped from V and 4 bases from J, the junction kept 5 bases outside the gene matches. The CDR3 bases are TGTGCCAGCAGCTTCCAGACAGGGCGCACCGGGGAGCTGTTTTTT. Translating it yields CASSFQTGRTGELFF. Together with reference TRBV7-2 and TRBJ2-2, the CDR3 gives the full variable domain: GAGVSQSPSNKVTEKGKDVELRCDPISGHTALYWYRQSLGQGLEFLIYFQGNSAPDKSGLPSDRFSAERTGGSVSTLTIQRTQQEDSAVYLCASSFQTGRTGELFFGEGSRLTVL.

This clonotype was seen a handful of times. V and J are TRBV14 and TRBJ2-7; perhaps TRBD1 as D (6 bases). V lost 5 bases and J lost 3, with 17 bases in between. The CDR3 extends over 15 amino acids. Germline CDR1 SGHDN, CDR2 FVKESK. The DNA of the CDR3 is TGTGCCAGCAGCACAACAGGGTGGTCTGTCTACGAGCAGTACTTC. This codes for CASSTTGWSVYEQYF.

This clonotype was seen a handful of times. The rearrangement joins TRBV7-8 to TRBJ1-1; the D is unclear. Germline V gene sequence: CDR1 SGHVS, CDR2 FQNEAQ. The CDR3 sequence is 12 residues long. Trimming removed 6 bases from V and 7 bases from J, with 12 bases in between. The CDR3 DNA sequence: TGTGCCAGCAGTTCACAGAGCCTTGAAGCTTTCTTT. Its translation: CASSSQSLEAFF.

This clonotype was recorded a few times. The J gene is TRBJ2-7, the V gene TRBV11-2; D is perhaps TRBD1 (6 bases). Trimming pared 5 bases from V and 3 bases from J, leaving 11 bases between. The CDR3 extends over 13 amino acids. Germline V gene lookup returns CDR1 SGHAT and CDR2 FQNNGV. The CDR3 nucleotides read TGTGCCAGCAGCGTCGACAGGAGCTACGAGCAGTACTTC. Its translation is CASSVDRSYEQYF. Filled out from reference TRBV11-2 and TRBJ2-7, the complete variable domain reads EAGVAQSPRYKIIEKRQSVAFWCNPISGHATLYWYQQILGQGPKLLIQFQNNGVVDDSQLPKDRFSAERLKGVDSTLKIQPAKLEDSAVYLCASSVDRSYEQYFGPGTRLTVT.

V is TRBV24-1 and J is TRBJ2-1; 8 bases are shared with TRBD2. Germline loops: CDR1 KGHDR, CDR2 SFDVKD. The CDR3 contains 17 residues. V shed 5 bases, J shed 2 bases, and the junction held 10 bases outside the gene matches. DNA for the CDR3: TGTGCCACCAGTGGGTTGGACGGGAGGGCCCCCTACAATGAGCAGTTCTTC. This sequence encodes CATSGLDGRAPYNEQFF.

This rearrangement joins TRBV20-1 to TRBJ1-6; possibly TRBD1 for D (5 bases). Trimming stripped 1 base from V and 10 bases from J, with 11 bases between. The germline gives CDR1 DFQATT, CDR2 SNEGSKA (reference sequence). The CDR3 spans 13 residues. The CDR3 DNA reads as TGCAGTGCTAGAGTCGTGGGGGGATCACCCCTCCACTTT. Amino acid sequence: CSARVVGGSPLHF.

The V call is TRBV7-3, the J call TRBJ1-6, with no clear D. From germline, CDR1 is SGHTA and CDR2 FQGTGA. The CDR3 has 15 residues. The V end was cut by 3 bases, the J end by 4 bases, with 10 bases between. The DNA for the CDR3 is TGTGCCAGCAGCTTTAAAGCAGATTATAATTCACCCCTCCACTTT. It yields the protein CASSFKADYNSPLHF.

This clonotype was seen only once. The chain is built from TRBV5-4 and TRBJ2-1; D uncertain. Germline V gene data show CDR1 as SGHNT and CDR2 as YYREEE (reference sequence). The CDR3 covers 16 residues. V lost 4 bases and J 4 bases, leaving 18 bases between the germline ends. For the CDR3, the DNA is TGTGCCAGCAGCCCATCGGTATCGCCTTATTACAATGAGCAGTTCTTC. It codes for CASSPSVSPYYNEQFF.

The gene calls are TRBV20-1 and TRBJ2-1, with D hard to call. V gave up 1 base and J gave up 4 bases, with 8 bases separating them. This CDR3 spans 13 amino acids. CDR1 is DFQATT and CDR2 is SNEGSKA in the germline V gene (reference sequence). The CDR3 DNA sequence: TGCAGTGCTAGAGTCAGCGAGTACAATGAGCAGTTCTTC. This encodes CSARVSEYNEQFF.